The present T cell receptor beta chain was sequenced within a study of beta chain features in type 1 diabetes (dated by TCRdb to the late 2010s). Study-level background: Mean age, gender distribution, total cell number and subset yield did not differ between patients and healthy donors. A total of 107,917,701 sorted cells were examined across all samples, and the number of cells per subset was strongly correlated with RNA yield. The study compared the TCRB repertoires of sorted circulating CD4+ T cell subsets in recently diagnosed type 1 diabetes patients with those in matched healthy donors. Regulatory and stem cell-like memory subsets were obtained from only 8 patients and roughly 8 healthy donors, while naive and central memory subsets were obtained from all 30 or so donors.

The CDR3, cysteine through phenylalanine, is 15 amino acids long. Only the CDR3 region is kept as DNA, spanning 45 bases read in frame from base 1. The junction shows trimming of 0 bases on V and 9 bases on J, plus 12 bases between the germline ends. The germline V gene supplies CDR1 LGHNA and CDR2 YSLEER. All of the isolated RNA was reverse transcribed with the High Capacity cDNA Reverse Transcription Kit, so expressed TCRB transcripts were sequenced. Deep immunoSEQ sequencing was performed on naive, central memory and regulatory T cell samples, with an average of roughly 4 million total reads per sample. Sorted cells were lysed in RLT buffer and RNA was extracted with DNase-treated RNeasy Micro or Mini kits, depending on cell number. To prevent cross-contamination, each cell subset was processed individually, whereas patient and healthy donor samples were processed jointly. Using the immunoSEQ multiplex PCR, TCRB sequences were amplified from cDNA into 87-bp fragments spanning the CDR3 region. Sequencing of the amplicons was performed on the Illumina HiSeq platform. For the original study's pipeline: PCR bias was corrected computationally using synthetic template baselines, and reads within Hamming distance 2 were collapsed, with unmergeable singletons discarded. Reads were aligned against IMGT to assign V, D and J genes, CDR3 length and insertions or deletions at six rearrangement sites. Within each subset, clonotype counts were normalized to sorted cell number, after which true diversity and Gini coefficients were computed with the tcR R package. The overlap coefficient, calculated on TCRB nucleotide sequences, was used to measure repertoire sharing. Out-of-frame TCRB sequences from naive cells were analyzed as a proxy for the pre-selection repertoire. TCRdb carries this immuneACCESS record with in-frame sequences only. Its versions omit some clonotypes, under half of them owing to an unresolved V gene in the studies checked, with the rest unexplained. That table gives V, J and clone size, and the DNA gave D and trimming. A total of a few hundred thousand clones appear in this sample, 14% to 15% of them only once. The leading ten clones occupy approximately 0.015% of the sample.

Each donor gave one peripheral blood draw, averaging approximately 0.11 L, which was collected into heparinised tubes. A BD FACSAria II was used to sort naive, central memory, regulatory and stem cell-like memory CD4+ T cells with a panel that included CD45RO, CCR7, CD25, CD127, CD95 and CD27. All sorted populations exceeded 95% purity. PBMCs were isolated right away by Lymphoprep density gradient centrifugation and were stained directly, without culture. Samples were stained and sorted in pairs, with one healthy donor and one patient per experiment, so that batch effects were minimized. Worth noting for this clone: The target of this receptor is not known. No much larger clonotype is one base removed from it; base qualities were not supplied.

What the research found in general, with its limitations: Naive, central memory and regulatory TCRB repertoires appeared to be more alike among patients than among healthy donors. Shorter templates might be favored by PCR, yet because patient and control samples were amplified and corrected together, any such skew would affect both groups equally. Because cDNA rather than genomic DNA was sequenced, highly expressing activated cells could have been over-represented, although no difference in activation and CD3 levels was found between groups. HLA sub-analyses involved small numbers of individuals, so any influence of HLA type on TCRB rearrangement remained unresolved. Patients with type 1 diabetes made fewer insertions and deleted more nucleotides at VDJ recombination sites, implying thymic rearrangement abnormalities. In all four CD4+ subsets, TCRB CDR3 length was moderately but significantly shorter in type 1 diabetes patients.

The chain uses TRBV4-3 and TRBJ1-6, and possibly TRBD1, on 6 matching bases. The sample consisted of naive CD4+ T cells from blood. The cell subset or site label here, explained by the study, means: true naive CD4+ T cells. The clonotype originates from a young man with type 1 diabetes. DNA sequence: TGCGCCAGCAGCCAAGACCACAGGGATTCTTCACCCCTCCACTTT. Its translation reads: CASSQDHRDSSPLHF.